The 10 T cell receptor beta chains listed next were all sequenced from one sample in a study of PD-1 blockade in classical Hodgkin lymphoma. Clones were read by immunoSEQ multiplex PCR, and TCRdb kept only the in-frame ones, dropping some. Among some 18,000 clones, approximately 90% were seen once, and the ten largest hold roughly 4.7%. The time point denotes: cycle 4 day 1 (C4D1), after 6 weeks of nivolumab. Following autologous stem cell transplantation, relapse occurred in every patient, and exposure to brentuximab vedotin varied. Negative selection with magnets was how CD8+ T cells were isolated from the thawed PBMCs. The sample was CD8+ T cells from blood, taken before the fourth cycle of nivolumab. Every receptor here comes from a human donor with classical Hodgkin lymphoma.

The rearrangement links TRBV29-1 to TRBJ1-1; weak D call: TRBD1 (5 bases). The CDR3 consists of 12 residues. The V and J ends lost 5 bases and 5 bases respectively, with 12 bases between them. Germline assignment: CDR1 SQVTM and CDR2 ANQGSEA. CDR3 DNA sequence: TGCAGCGTTACGGGGGGTAGGACTGAAGCTTTCTTT. This sequence encodes CSVTGGRTEAFF.

The chain carries TRBV27 and TRBJ2-3; 8 positions match TRBD2. The CDR3 runs 15 residues. In germline, CDR1 is MNHEY, CDR2 SMNVEV (reference sequence). Trimming cost V 2 bases and J 1 base; bases outside gene matches: 2. Written as DNA, the CDR3 is TGTGCCAGCAGTTTAACGGGGGGGCGCACAGATACGCAGTATTTT. This sequence encodes CASSLTGGRTDTQYF.

This chain joins TRBV5-1 and TRBJ2-1; D is undetermined. CDR3 length: 15 amino acids. The germline gives CDR1 SGHRS, CDR2 YFSETQ. V shed 1 base and J shed 7 bases, with 15 bases lying between them. DNA of the CDR3: TGCGCCAGCAGCTTGAACCCCCGATTCCTAAATGAGCAGTTCTTC. Its translation: CASSLNPRFLNEQFF. The variable domain in full, with the rest retrieved from reference TRBV5-1 and TRBJ2-1, is KAGVTQTPRYLIKTRGQQVTLSCSPISGHRSVSWYQQTPGQGLQFLFEYFSETQRNKGNFPGRFSGRQFSNSRSEMNVSTLELGDSALYLCASSLNPRFLNEQFFGPGTRLTVL.

This chain connects TRBV30 to TRBJ1-2; 11 bases agree with TRBD1. The CDR3 covers 15 residues. Germline lookup yields CDR1 GTSNPN and CDR2 SVGIG (reference sequence). V lost 2 bases, J lost 6 bases, and 8 bases stayed unmatched. The CDR3 DNA follows: TGTGCCTGGAGTATTCGGGACAGGGGGAAGAATGGCTACACCTTC. Translated: CAWSIRDRGKNGYTF.

J is TRBJ2-7 and V is TRBV9, with TRBD2 matching 7 bases. The V and J ends lost 2 bases and 1 base, in that order; junction bases with no gene match: 6. The CDR3 has 15 residues. Germline V gene lookup returns CDR1 SGDLS and CDR2 YYNGEE. CDR3 DNA: TGTGCCAGCAGCGTCGGGGGGACGCCATCCTACGAGCAGTACTTC. It codes for CASSVGGTPSYEQYF.

The rearrangement links TRBV9 to TRBJ2-5; 8 bases line up with TRBD1. The V gene's germline CDR1 is SGDLS and CDR2 YYNGEE. The trim removed 5 bases at V and 4 bases at J, leaving 7 bases unmatched. The CDR3 contains 14 residues. The CDR3 nucleotides read TGTGCCAGCAGTCCAACAGGGGGAAGAGAGACCCAGTACTTC. Translation gives CASSPTGGRETQYF.

The chain employs TRBV6-5 and TRBJ2-2, with D tentatively TRBD1 or TRBD2 (5 bases each). V lost 6 bases, J lost 2 bases, and 10 bases lay in between. Germline V gene sequence: CDR1 MNHEY, CDR2 SVGAGI. CDR3 size: 14 residues. CDR3 loop: CASRPGPNTGELFF. The CDR3 nucleotides read TGTGCCAGCAGGCCGGGACCTAACACCGGGGAGCTGTTTTTT.

This clone was counted between two and nine times. The rearrangement joins TRBV10-3 to TRBJ2-7; a possible D gene is TRBD2 (6 bases). The CDR3 is 16 amino acids. Trimming took off 0 bases at V and 0 bases at J, with 12 bases between the two ends. Germline loops: CDR1 ENHRY, CDR2 SYGVKD. CDR3 nucleotide sequence: TGTGCCATCAGTGAGTCTGGCGGGGTCACCTCCTACGAGCAGTACTTC. As protein: CAISESGGVTSYEQYF.

This rearrangement joins TRBV30 to TRBJ1-2, with D tentatively TRBD1 (5 bases). The CDR3 is made up of 11 amino acids. V was shortened by 1 base and J by 6 bases, with 6 bases between the two germline ends. Per the germline V gene, CDR1 is GTSNPN and CDR2 is SVGIG (reference sequence). The CDR3 here is CAWSAGDGYTF. CDR3 nucleotides: TGTGCCTGGAGTGCGGGGGATGGCTACACCTTC.

This clone showed up just once. This chain connects TRBV27 to TRBJ1-2; D remains ambiguous. Trimming removed 6 bases from V and 6 bases from J, with 17 bases in between. This CDR3 region has 14 residues. Germline V gives CDR1 MNHEY, CDR2 SMNVEV (reference sequence). CDR3 residues: CASSLGKAEDGYTF. In nucleotides, the CDR3 is TGTGCCAGCAGCCTCGGGAAGGCGGAGGATGGCTACACCTTC.